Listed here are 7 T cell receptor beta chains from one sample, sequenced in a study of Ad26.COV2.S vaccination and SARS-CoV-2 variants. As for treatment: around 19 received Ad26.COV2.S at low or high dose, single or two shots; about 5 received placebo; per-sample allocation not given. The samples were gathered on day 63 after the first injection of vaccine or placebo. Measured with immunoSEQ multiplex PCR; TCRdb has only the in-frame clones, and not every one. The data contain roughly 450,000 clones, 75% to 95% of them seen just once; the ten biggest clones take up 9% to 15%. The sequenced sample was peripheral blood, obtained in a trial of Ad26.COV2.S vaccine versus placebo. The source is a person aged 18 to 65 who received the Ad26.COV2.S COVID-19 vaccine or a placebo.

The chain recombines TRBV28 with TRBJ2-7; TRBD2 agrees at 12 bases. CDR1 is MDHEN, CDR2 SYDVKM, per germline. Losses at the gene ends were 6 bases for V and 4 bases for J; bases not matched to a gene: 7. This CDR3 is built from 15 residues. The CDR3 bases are TGTGCCAGCAGCCTGACTAGCGGGAGTGGTTACGAGCAGTACTTC. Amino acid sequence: CASSLTSGSGYEQYF.

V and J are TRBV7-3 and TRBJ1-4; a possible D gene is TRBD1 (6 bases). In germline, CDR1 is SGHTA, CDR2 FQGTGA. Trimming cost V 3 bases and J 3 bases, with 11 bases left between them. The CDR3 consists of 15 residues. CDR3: CASSLAGAPNEKLFF. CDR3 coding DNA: TGTGCCAGCAGCTTGGCGGGGGCACCTAATGAAAAACTGTTTTTT.

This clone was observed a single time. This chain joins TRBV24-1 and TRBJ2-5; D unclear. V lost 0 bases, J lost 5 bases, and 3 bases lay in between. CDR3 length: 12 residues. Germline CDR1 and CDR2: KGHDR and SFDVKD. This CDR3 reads CATSDLDETQYF. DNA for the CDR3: TGTGCCACCAGTGATTTGGACGAGACCCAGTACTTC.

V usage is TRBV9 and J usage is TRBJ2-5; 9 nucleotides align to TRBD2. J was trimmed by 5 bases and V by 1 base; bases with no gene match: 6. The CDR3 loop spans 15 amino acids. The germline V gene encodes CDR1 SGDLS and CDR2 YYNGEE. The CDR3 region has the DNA TGTGCCAGCAGCGTATTAGCGGGAGTTCGTGAGACCCAGTACTTC. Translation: CASSVLAGVRETQYF.

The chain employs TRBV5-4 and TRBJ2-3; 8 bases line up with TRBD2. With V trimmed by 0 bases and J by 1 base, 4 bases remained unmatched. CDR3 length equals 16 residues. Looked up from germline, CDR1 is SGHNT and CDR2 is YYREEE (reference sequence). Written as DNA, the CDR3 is TGTGCCAGCAGCTTGGAGACTAGCGTACGCACAGATACGCAGTATTTT. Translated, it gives CASSLETSVRTDTQYF.

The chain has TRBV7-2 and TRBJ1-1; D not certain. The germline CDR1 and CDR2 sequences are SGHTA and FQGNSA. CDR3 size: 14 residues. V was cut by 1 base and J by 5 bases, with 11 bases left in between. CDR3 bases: TGTGCCAGCAGCTTAGTCTTTGTGTGGACTGAAGCTTTCTTT. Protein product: CASSLVFVWTEAFF. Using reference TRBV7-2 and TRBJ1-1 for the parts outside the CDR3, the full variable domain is GAGVSQSPSNKVTEKGKDVELRCDPISGHTALYWYRQSLGQGLEFLIYFQGNSAPDKSGLPSDRFSAERTGGSVSTLTIQRTQQEDSAVYLCASSLVFVWTEAFFGQGTRLTVV.

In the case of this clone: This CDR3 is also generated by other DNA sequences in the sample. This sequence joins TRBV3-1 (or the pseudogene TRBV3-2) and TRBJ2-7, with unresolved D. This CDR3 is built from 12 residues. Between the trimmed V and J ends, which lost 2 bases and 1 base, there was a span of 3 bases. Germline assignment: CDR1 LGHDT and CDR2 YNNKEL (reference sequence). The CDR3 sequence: CASSQSSYEQYF. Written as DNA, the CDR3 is TGTGCCAGCAGCCAATCGTCCTACGAGCAGTACTTC.